This T cell receptor (beta chain) was recovered during a study of blood T cell repertoires in COVID-19. About the study: COVID-19 samples collected from the United States, Italy and Spain covered acute and convalescent phases.

V was pared by 1 base and J by 1 base, with 1 base of the junction left unmatched. Germline CDR1 LNHDA, CDR2 SQIVND (reference sequence). The CDR3 extends over 15 amino acids. As processed by the authors: For nucleated cells, counts were estimated from reference gene primer amplification. The data were produced by immunoSEQ multiplex PCR, yet TCRdb's version contains in-frame clones alone and is incomplete. The DNA was the basis for D and trimming; V, J and clone size are from that table. The data contain fewer than 120,000 clones, 76% of them singletons. The chain joins TRBV19 to TRBJ1-5; 7 nucleotides match TRBD1. Sequenced input: peripheral blood. This clonotype originated in a woman aged 80 or over with acute or convalescent COVID-19. DNA for the CDR3: TGTGCCAGTAGTATAGGGACAGGAAGCAATCAGCCCCAGCATTTT. Translated, it gives CASSIGTGSNQPQHF.